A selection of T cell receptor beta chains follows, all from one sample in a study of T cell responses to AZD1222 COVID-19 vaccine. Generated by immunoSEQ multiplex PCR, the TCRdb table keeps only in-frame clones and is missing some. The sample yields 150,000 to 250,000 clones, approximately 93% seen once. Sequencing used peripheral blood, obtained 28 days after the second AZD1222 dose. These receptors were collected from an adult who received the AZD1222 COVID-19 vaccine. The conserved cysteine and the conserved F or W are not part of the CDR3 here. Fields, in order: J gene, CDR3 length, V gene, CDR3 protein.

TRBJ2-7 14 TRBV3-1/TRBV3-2 ASSHRSLTSSYEQY
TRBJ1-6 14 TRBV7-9 ASSLEGGPYNSPLH
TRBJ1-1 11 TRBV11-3 ASSSYRNTEAF
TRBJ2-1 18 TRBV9 ASSPRSGTSGFRSYNEQF
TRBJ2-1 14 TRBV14 ASSPPRGGAYNEQF
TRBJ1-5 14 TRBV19 ASSGYVTSRDQPQH
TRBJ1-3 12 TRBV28 ASSLVGNGNTIY
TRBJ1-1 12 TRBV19 ASSTPGGRAEAF
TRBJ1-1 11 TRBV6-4 ASSLRFNTEAF
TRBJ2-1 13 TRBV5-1 ASSRGVAGPNEQF
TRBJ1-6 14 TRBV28 ASTRTPGQGRSPLH
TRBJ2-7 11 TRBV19 ASSLSGAYEQY
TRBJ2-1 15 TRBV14 ASSPGDSGRYYNEQF
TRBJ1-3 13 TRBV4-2 ASSRDTGAGNTIY